This T cell receptor (beta chain) was captured in a study of blood T cells in healthy people across ages (dated by TCRdb to 2014 to 2015). Regarding the study in general: Template switching captured roughly one uniquely barcoded TCR beta cDNA molecule per two T cells in model experiments. The study measured age-related changes in TCR beta repertoire diversity using deep sequencing normalized with unique cDNA molecular identifiers. The donors were split into four age groups: young (average 16 years), middle-aged (roughly 40), aged (roughly 60) and long-lived (roughly 88). To avoid experimental bias, donors of different ages were spread randomly across the sequencing lanes. Two additional independent replicas of 1 million unique cDNA reads from the same blood draw were analyzed for two donors (one aged 18 to 30 and one aged 80 or older). General findings and caveats noted by the study authors: Observed TCR beta diversity correlated strongly with the percentage of naive T cells measured by flow cytometry. As age increased, observed TCR beta diversity per million T cells dropped in a roughly linear way, and a significant reduction was already evident by age 40. Because the CMV infection status of the donors was unknown, age-related changes in expanded clonotypes may potentially have been confounded. Conclusive comparison of naive and antigen-experienced compartments was prevented by the profiling of bulk unsorted PBMCs. Compared with the aged group, the long-lived group had more naive CD4+ T cells, fewer expanded clones and increased TCR diversity, suggesting age selection. Estimates of total diversity based on one million sequenced T cells were considered lower bounds and underestimates.

The roughly 42 donors, aged roughly 6 to 95 years, were systemically healthy Caucasian individuals from Russia. Each donor gave 8 to 10 milliliters of peripheral blood, collected into EDTA-treated Vacutainer tubes. Ficoll-Paque density-gradient centrifugation was used to isolate PBMCs, with at least 6.5 million per sample. Total RNA, at least 5 micrograms per sample, was extracted from PBMCs with Trizol reagent. For every donor, an aliquot of PBMCs went through flow cytometry to measure the percentages of naive CD45RAhigh/CD27high T cells. The library came from 5' RACE. Sequenced on an Illumina HiSeq 2500. A second about 7 to 12 cycle PCR used a sample-barcoded 5' primer and a J-beta primer mix. Each TCR beta cDNA molecule received a unique molecular identifier from a template-switch 5' adaptor carrying 12 random nucleotides. At least 2.5 million CDR3-containing paired-end reads were obtained from each sample. First-strand cDNA was synthesized from all RNA with the Mint cDNA synthesis kit, primed by a TRBC-specific oligonucleotide. Following uracil-DNA glycosylase treatment, a first 18-cycle PCR with universal primers M1SS and BC2_uni_R was performed on all cDNA. Per the authors' processing: Normalization of each sample was performed by random selection of 1 million high-quality reads, each carrying a distinct molecular identifier. Instead of being binned into consensus sequences, reads that shared molecular identifiers were thrown out. CDR3 identification, clonotype clustering and error correction used MiTCR with a Q25 quality threshold and the strictest error-elimination algorithm. Lower-bound total TCR beta diversity was estimated with a nonparametric unseen species model using Euler transformation. TCRdb itself trimmed the public reads at Q25 with fastp, ran MiXCR and retained productive beta chains. Each entry merges the rows of one CDR3 protein and shows their most common DNA and genes. The V and J calls reflect TCRdb's pipeline rather than the authors' work. The sample yields approximately 1,100,000 distinct CDR3 sequences; 45% were counted once. Of the sample, under 20% is held by the ten largest clones.

CDR1 and CDR2 are read off the germline V gene as SGDLS and YYNGEE. The CDR3, from cysteine to phenylalanine, totals 14 residues. Solely the CDR3 DNA is kept, with 42 bases framed from the first base. V loses 2 bases, J loses 10 bases, and the germline ends lie 16 bases apart. The table lists this clonotype with a few counts. Its recognized antigen is unknown. The record has no base qualities; no much larger clone is one base away. The sequence came from a woman aged 60 to 75 in good health. The specimen sequenced was blood. The chain couples TRBV9 to TRBJ2-1; D gene: possibly TRBD2, on 6 matching bases. The DNA sequence reads TGTGCCAGCAGCGTTTCCGGGAGCCCAATGGAGCAGTTCTTC. This codes for CASSVSGSPMEQFF.